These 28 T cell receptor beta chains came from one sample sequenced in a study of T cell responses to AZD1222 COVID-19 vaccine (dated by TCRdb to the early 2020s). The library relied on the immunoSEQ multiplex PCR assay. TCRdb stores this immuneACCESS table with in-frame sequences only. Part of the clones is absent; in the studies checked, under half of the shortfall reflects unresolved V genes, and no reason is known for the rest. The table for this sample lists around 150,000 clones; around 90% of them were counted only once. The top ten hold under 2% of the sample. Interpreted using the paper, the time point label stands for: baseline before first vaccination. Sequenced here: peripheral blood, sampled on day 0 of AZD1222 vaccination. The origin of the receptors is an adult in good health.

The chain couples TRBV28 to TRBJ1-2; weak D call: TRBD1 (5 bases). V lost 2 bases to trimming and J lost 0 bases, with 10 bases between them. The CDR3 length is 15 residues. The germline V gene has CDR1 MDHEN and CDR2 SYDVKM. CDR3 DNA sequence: TGTGCCAGCAGTTTAAGGGGTACCTCTAACTATGGCTACACCTTC. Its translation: CASSLRGTSNYGYTF.

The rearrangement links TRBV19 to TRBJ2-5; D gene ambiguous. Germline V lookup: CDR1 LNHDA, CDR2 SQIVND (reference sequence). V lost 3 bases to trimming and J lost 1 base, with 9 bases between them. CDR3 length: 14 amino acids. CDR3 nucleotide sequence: TGTGCCAGTAGTATTTCTCGAATCCAAGAGACCCAGTACTTC. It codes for CASSISRIQETQYF.

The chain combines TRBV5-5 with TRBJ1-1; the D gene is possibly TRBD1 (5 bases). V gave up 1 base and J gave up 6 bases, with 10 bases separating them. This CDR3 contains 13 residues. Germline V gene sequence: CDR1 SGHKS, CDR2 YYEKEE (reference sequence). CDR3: CASSLKGAPEAFF. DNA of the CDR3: TGTGCCAGCAGCTTGAAAGGGGCTCCTGAAGCTTTCTTT.

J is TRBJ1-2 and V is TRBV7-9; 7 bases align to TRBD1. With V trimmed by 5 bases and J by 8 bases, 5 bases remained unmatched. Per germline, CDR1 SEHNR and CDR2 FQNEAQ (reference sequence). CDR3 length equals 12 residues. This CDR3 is CASSPRQGGYTF. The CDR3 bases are TGTGCCAGCAGCCCCCGACAGGGCGGCTACACCTTC.

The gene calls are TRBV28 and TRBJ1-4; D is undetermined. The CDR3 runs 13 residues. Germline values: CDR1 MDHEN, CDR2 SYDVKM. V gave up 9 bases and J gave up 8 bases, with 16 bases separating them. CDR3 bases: TGTGCCAGTTGTGCCTCGAGGAGGGAAAAACTGTTTTTT. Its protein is CASCASRREKLFF.

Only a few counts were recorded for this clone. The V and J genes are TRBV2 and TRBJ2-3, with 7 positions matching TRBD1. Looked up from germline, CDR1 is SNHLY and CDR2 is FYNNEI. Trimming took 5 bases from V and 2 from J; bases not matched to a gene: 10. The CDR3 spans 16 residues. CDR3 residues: CASSFLGRGITDTQYF. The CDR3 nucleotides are TGTGCCAGCAGTTTTCTGGGCAGGGGGATCACAGATACGCAGTATTTT.

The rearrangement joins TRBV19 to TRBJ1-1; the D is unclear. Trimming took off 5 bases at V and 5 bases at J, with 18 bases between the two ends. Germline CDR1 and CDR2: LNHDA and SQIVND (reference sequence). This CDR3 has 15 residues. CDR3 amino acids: CASSAPLPGRTEAFF. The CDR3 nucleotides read TGTGCCAGTAGTGCCCCCCTCCCGGGCAGGACTGAAGCTTTCTTT.

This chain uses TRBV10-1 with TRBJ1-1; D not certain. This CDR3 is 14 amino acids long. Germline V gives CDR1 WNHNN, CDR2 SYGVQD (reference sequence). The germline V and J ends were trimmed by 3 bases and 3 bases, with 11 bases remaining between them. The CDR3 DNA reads TGCGCCAGCAGTGACCCAGGTGCTCACACTGAAGCTTTCTTT. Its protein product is CASSDPGAHTEAFF.

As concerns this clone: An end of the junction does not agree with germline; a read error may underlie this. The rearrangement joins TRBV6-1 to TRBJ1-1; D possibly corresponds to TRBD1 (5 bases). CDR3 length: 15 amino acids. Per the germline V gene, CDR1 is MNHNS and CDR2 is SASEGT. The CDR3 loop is CASSEAGGGGTEVFF. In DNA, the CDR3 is TGTGCCAGCAGTGAGGCCGGGGGGGGAGGCACTGAAGTTTTCTTT.

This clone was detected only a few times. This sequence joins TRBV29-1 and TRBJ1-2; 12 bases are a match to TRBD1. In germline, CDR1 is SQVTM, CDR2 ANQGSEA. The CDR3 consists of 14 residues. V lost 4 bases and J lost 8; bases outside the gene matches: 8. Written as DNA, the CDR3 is TGCAGCGTTGTGCCCGGGACAGGGGGCATGGGCTACACCTTC. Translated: CSVVPGTGGMGYTF. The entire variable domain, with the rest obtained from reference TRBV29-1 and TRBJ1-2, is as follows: SAVISQKPSRDICQRGTSLTIQCQVDSQVTMMFWYRQQPGQSLTLIATANQGSEATYESGFVIDKFPISRPNLTFSTLTVSNMSPEDSSIYLCSVVPGTGGMGYTFGSGTRLTVV.

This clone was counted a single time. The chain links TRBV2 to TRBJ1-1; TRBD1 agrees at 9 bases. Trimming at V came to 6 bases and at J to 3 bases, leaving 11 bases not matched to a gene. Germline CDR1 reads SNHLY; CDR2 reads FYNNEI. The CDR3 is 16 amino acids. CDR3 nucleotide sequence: TGTGCCAGCAGGGCTCCGCAGGGACAGGGCTACACTGAAGCTTTCTTT. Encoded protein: CASRAPQGQGYTEAFF.

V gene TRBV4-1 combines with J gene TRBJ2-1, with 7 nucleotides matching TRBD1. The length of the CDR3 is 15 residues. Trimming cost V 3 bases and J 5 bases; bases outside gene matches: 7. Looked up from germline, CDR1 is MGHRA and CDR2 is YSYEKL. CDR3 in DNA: TGCGCCAGCAGCCACCCCGGGACAGCGGACAATGAGCAGTTCTTC. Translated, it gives CASSHPGTADNEQFF.

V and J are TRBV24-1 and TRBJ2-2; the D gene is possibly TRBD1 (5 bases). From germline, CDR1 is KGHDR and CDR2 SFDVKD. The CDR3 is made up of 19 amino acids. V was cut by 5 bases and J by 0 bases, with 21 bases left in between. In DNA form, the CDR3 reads TGTGCCACCAGTGGACCCCGAAATGGGCAGGGATCGAACACCGGGGAGCTGTTTTTT. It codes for CATSGPRNGQGSNTGELFF.

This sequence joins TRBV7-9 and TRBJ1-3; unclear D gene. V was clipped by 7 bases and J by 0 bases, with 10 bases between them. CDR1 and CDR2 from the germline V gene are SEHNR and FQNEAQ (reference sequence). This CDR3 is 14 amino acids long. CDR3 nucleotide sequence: TGTGCCAGCATCCAAGAGGACTCTGGAAACACCATATATTTT. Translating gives CASIQEDSGNTIYF.

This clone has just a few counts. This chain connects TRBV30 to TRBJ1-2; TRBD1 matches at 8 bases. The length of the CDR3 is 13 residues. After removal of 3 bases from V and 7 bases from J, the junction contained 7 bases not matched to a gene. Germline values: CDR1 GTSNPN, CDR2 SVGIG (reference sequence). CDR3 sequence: CAWRPQGAGGYTF. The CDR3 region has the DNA TGTGCCTGGAGACCCCAGGGGGCTGGTGGCTACACCTTC.

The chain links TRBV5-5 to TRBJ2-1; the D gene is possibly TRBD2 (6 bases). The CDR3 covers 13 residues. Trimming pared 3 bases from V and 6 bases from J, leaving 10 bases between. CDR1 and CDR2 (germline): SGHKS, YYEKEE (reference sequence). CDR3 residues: CASSWGTVNEQFF. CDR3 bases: TGTGCCAGCAGCTGGGGGACTGTCAATGAGCAGTTCTTC.

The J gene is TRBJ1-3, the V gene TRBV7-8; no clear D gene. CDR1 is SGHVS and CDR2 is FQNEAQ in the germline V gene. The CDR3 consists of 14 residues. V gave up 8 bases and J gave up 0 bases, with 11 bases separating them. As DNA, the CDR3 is TGTGCCAGCGCGGGAGGGAACTCTGGAAACACCATATATTTT. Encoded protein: CASAGGNSGNTIYF. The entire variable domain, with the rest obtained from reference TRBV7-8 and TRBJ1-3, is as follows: GAGVSQSPRYKVAKRGQDVALRCDPISGHVSLFWYQQALGQGPEFLTYFQNEAQLDKSGLPSDRFFAERPEGSVSTLKIQRTQQEDSAVYLCASAGGNSGNTIYFGEGSWLTVV.

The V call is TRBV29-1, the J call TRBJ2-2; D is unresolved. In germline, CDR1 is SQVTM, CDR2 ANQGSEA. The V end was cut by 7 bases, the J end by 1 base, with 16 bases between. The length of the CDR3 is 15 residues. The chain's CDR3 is CSARNGKQNTGELFF. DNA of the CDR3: TGCAGCGCCAGAAACGGAAAACAGAACACCGGGGAGCTGTTTTTT.

CDR3 sequence reads: CASSVEGRYSGNTIYF. The CDR3 coding sequence is TGTGCCAGCAGCGTTGAGGGGCGGTACTCTGGAAACACCATATATTTT. The genes are TRBV9 and TRBJ1-3, with D possibly matching TRBD1 (5 bases). CDR3 length equals 16 residues. In germline, CDR1 is SGDLS, CDR2 YYNGEE. V dropped 2 bases and J dropped 0 bases, with 12 bases sitting between them.

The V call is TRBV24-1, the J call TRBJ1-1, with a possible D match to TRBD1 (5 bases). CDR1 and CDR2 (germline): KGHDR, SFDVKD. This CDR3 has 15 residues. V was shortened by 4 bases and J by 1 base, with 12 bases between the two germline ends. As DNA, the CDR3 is TGTGCCACCAGTGACACCGGGACCCCGAACACTGAAGCTTTCTTT. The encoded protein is CATSDTGTPNTEAFF.

The CDR3 sequence: CSVGMAGPNIQYF. The CDR3 nucleotides are TGCAGCGTTGGGATGGCCGGGCCAAACATTCAGTACTTC. The rearrangement links TRBV29-1 to TRBJ2-4; D is uncertain. The CDR3 totals 13 residues. The germline V and J ends were trimmed by 4 bases and 6 bases, with 13 bases remaining between them. CDR1 is SQVTM, CDR2 ANQGSEA, per germline.

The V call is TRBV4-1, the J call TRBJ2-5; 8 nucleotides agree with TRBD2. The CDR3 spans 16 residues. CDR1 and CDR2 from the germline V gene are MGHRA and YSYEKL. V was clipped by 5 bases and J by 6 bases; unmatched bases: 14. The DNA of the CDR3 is TGCGCCAGCAGCTCCCCTACGCGGGAGGCGGGGAAGACCCAGTACTTC. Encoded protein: CASSSPTREAGKTQYF.

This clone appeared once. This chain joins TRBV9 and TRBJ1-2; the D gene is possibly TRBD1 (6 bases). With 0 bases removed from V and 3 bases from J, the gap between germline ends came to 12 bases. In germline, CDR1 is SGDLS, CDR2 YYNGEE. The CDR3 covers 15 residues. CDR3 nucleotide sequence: TGTGCCAGCAGCGTAGACAGGGACGGGGACTATGGCTACACCTTC. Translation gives CASSVDRDGDYGYTF.

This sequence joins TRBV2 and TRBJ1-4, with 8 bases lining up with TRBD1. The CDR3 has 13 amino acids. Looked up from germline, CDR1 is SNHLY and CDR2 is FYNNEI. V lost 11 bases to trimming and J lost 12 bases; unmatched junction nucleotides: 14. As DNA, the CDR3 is TGTGCCGTAATAGACAGGGGCCCTGGCGAACTGTTTTTT. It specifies CAVIDRGPGELFF.

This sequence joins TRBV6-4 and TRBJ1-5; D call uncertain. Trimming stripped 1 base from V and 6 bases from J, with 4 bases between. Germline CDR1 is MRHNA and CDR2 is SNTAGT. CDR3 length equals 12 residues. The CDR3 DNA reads TGTGCCAGCAGTGACTTGGGTCAGCCCCAGCATTTT. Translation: CASSDLGQPQHF.

CDR3 DNA: TGTGCCAGCAGCCCCCCGGCAGGGAAGGCAATCCTTCAGTACTTC. This encodes CASSPPAGKAILQYF. V and J are TRBV28 and TRBJ2-4, with D tentatively TRBD1 (5 bases). The CDR3 loop spans 15 amino acids. V lost 6 bases, J lost 11 bases, and 23 bases lay in between. The V gene's germline CDR1 is MDHEN and CDR2 SYDVKM. Based on the CDR3 plus reference TRBV28 and TRBJ2-4, the full variable domain is DVKVTQSSRYLVKRTGEKVFLECVQDMDHENMFWYRQDPGLGLRLIYFSYDVKMKEKGDIPEGYSVSREKKERFSLILESASTNQTSMYLCASSPPAGKAILQYFGAGTRLSVL.

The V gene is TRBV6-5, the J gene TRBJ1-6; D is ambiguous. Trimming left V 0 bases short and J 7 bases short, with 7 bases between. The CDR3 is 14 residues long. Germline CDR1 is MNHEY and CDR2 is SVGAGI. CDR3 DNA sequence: TGTGCCAGCAGTTACTCGGGGTGGAATTCACCCCTCCACTTT. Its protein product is CASSYSGWNSPLHF.

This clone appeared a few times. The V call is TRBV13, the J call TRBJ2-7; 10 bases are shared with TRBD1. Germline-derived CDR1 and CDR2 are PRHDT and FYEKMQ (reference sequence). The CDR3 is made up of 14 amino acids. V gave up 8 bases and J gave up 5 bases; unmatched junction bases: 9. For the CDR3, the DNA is TGTGCCAGCGAGACGACAGGGGGCCGTAACGAGCAGTACTTC. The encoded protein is CASETTGGRNEQYF. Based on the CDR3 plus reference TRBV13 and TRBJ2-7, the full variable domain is AAGVIQSPRHLIKEKRETATLKCYPIPRHDTVYWYQQGPGQDPQFLISFYEKMQSDKGSIPDRFSAQQFSDYHSELNMSSLELGDSALYFCASETTGGRNEQYFGPGTRLTVT.